This TCR beta chain originates from a study of radiotherapy plus CTLA-4 blockade in lung cancer (dated by TCRdb to 2016 to 2019). General notes on the study: Among enrolled patients, 18% had an objective response and roughly 30% reached disease control. The research as a whole found: The strongest predictors of response were reported to be early dynamic shifts in blood T cell clones along with a rise in serum interferon-beta following radiation. After treatment with radiotherapy and ipilimumab, TCR clones that originated in tumors expanded in peripheral blood.

Focal radiation therapy combined with CTLA-4 blockade (ipilimumab) was tested in patients with chemo-refractory metastatic non-small-cell lung cancer. Preparation of the library involved the immunoSEQ multiplex PCR assay. The clones in this table, taken by TCRdb from immuneACCESS, are in-frame only. Not every clone is retained; where verified, under half of the shortfall comes from an unresolved V gene, and the cause of the rest is unknown. Here the sample has about 80,000 clones; approximately 80% occur a single time. Approximately 0.8% of the sample is taken by the ten largest. Details on this clone: The specificity of this receptor is unknown. The input lacks base qualities; no much larger clone sits a single base away.

From the germline V gene, CDR1 is KGHSH and CDR2 is LQKENI. There are 20 amino acids in the CDR3, from cysteine to phenylalanine inclusive. The entry retains the CDR3 DNA only, 60 bases that are in frame from base 1. Germline trimming: 0 bases from V, 4 bases from J; junction bases outside gene matches: 13. The TCR sequence derives from a human donor with non-small cell lung cancer who had stable disease on radiotherapy plus ipilimumab. The sequence joins TRBV18 to TRBJ2-2, and 11 junctional nucleotides match TRBD1. This sample comprised peripheral blood, obtained from a patient treated with radiotherapy plus ipilimumab. CDR3 loop: CASSPPPRLDRGLFTGELFF. The sequenced DNA is TGTGCCAGCTCACCACCCCCACGACTGGACAGGGGGCTCTTCACCGGGGAGCTGTTTTTT.